This T cell receptor (beta chain) was captured in a study of human T cells and chemical hapten exposure (dated by TCRdb to the early 2020s). For the wider study: For sensitization, 2% DPC in acetone was applied to a roughly 2 cm by roughly 2 cm area of upper inner arm skin. Throughout the study period of roughly 24 weeks, patients also received therapeutic DPC doses to the scalp every week. Patch tests used Finn chambers with 0.01% DPC on the upper back, scored after 6 days by International Contact Dermatitis Research Group standards. The patient cohort, mostly female, included alopecia areata with under or over 50% scalp involvement, alopecia totalis and alopecia universalis. Libraries were pooled for sequencing, and per-sample TCR yields varied mainly because of small differences in library volumes within the pool. In alopecia patients, the study followed how the peripheral blood TCR repertoire changed in vivo over primary and secondary sensitization to diphenylcyclopropenone (DPC), a hapten. Patient blood was sampled pre-sensitization (week 0) and at 2, 6 and about 24 weeks after DPC sensitization. Blood for TCR sequencing was provided by twenty-nine alopecia patients at one to four time points (pre-sensitization, 2, 6 and 24 weeks). The full study reports these points: DPC sensitization did not change the number of TCRs with a frequency above 1 in 1000, and there was no evidence of changes in global repertoire structure. After repeated subsampling, changes were observed in the strength of the expansion versus patch-test correlation and in the threshold at which the correlation became significant. Because every patient had alopecia, a presumed autoimmune disease, the patients' immune response might differ from that of healthy individuals. Compared with pre-sensitization or healthy control sets, expanded TCRs formed significantly more large CDR3 similarity clusters, which is consistent with antigen-driven responses. Patch test score was positively correlated with the number of PT1 expanded TCRs, with significance at thresholds 8, 16 and 32 but not at 4.

Libraries were constructed by RACE. The run used a NextSeq 500. During library preparation, unique molecular identifiers were attached to individual cDNA molecules so that TCRs could be counted in a quantitative, reproducible way. Each blood RNA sample was used to sequence both TCR alpha and TCR beta chains. As for the authors' bioinformatics: A median of roughly 98,000 TCRs per sample was observed, with a range of roughly 20,000 to 700,000. V, J and CDR3 annotation of the TCR reads was performed with the Decombinator software suite. Every sample was subsampled to the same number of TCRs (28,000) for the PS versus PT1 abundance plots. TCRs were defined as expanded if absent before sensitization and observed at least eight times at the 2-week time point. TCRdb reprocessed the public reads (quality trimming at Q25 with fastp, clone calling with MiXCR) and kept in-frame beta chains. CDR3 protein duplicates are merged, each entry listing the most common genes and DNA. None of the V and J calls come from the authors' own analysis; TCRdb made them. A total of fewer than 100,000 distinct CDR3 sequences appear in this sample, approximately 10% of them only once. Approximately 1.1% of the sample is taken by the ten largest.

The sample's time point, from its label and the paper: patch test 3, about 24 weeks after DPC sensitization. The sample's treatment or condition label, decoded: therapeutic diphenylcyclopropenone sensitization with weekly scalp DPC. Blood at each patch-test visit was drawn before the patch test was applied. Patients were considered eligible if aged 18 to 70, diagnosed with alopecia and deemed suitable for DPC therapy, and patients were excluded if pregnant. Unfractionated whole blood was collected in Tempus Blood RNA tubes, and total RNA was extracted from that blood. Details on this clonotype: It lacks a known antigen. There are no base qualities to consult, and no much larger clone falls within one base.

Trimmed from V: 5 bases; trimmed from J: 7 bases; junction bases lacking a gene match: 8. The CDR3 holds 14 amino acids from the cysteine to the phenylalanine. Here the CDR3 DNA is all that survives: 42 bases in frame from base 1. The germline V gene sets CDR1 to SGHRS and CDR2 to YFSETQ. The sample in question was whole blood, obtained in connection with sensitization to the hapten diphenylcyclopropenone (DPC). Rearrangement joined TRBV5-1 to TRBJ1-4; the central 7 bases match TRBD1. This TCR derives from a woman under 40 with alopecia areata. Some clones in this sample may be carry-over from other donors' samples. The DNA sequence reads TGCGCCAGCAGATATACAGGGGTTGGTGAAAAACTGTTTTTT. This yields the protein CASRYTGVGEKLFF.